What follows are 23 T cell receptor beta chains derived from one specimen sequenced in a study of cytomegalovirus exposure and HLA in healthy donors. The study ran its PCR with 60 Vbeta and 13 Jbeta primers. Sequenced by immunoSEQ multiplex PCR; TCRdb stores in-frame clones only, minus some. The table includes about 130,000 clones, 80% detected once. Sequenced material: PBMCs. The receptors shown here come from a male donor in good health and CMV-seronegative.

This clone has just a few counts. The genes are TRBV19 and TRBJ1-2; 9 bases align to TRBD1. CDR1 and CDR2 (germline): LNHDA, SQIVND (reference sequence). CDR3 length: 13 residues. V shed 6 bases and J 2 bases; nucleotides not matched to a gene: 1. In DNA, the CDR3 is TGTGCCAGTAGCACAGGGGGCAACTATGGCTACACCTTC. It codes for CASSTGGNYGYTF.

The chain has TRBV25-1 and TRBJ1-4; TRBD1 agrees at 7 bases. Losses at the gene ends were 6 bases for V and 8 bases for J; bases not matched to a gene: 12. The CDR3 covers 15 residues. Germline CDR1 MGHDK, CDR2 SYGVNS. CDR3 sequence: CASRTGQVRGEKLFF. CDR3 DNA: TGTGCCAGCAGAACTGGACAGGTTCGCGGAGAAAAACTGTTTTTT.

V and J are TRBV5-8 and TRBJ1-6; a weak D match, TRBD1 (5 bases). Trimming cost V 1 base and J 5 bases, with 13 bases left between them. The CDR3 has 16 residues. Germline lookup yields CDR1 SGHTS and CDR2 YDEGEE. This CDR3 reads CASSLLGGLDNSPLHF. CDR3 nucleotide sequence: TGTGCCAGCAGCTTGTTGGGGGGTTTGGATAATTCACCCCTCCACTTT.

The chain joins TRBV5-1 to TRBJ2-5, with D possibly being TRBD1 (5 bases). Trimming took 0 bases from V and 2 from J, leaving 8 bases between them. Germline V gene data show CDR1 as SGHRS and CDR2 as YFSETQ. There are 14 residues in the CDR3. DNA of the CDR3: TGCGCCAGCAGCTTGGGGACACCTCAAGAGACCCAGTACTTC. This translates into CASSLGTPQETQYF.

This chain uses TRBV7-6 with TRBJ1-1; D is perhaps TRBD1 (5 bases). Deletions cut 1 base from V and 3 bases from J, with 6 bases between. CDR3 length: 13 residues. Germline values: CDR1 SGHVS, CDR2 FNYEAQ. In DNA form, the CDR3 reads TGTGCCAGCAGCTTAGTCAGGGACACTGAAGCTTTCTTT. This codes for CASSLVRDTEAFF.

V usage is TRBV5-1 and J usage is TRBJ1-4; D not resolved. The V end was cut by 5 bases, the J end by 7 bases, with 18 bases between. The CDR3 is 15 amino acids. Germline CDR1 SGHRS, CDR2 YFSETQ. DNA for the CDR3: TGCGCCAGCAGATATGGAGGTGGGGTCGGTGAAAAACTGTTTTTT. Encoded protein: CASRYGGGVGEKLFF.

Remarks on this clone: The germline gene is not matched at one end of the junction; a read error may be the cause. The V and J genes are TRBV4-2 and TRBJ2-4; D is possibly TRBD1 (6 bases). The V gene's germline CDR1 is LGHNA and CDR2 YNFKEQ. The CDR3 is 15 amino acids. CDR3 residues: CASSTRQAHKNSQYF. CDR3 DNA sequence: TGTGCCAGCAGCACCCGACAGGCGCACAAAAACAGTCAGTACTTC.

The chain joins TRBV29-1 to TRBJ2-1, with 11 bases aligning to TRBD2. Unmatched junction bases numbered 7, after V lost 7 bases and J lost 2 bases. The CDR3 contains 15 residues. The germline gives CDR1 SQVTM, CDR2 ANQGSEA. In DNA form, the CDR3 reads TGCAGCGCCGGGACTAGCGGCCGAACCTACAATGAGCAGTTCTTC. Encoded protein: CSAGTSGRTYNEQFF.

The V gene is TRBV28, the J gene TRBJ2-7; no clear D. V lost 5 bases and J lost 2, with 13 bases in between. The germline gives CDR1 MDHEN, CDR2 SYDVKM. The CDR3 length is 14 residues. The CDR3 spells CASSPEYRTYEQYF. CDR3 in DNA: TGTGCCAGCAGTCCTGAGTATCGAACCTACGAGCAGTACTTC.

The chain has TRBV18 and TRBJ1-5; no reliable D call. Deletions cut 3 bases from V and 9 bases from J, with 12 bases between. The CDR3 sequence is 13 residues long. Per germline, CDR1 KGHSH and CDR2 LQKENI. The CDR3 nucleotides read TGTGCCAGCTCACCTAGAGGCACGCTGCCCCAGCATTTT. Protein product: CASSPRGTLPQHF.

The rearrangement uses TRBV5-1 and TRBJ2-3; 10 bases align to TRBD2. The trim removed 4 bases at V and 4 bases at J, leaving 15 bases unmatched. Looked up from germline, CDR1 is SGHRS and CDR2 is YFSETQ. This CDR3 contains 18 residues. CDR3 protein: CASSHPDQLAGPSDTQYF. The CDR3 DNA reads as TGCGCCAGCAGCCACCCGGACCAACTAGCGGGGCCGTCAGATACGCAGTATTTT.

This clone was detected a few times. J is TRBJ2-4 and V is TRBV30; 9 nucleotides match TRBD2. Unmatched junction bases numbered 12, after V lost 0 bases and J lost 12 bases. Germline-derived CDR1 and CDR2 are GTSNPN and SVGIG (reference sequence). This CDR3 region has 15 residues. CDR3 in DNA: TGTGCCTGGAGTGTAGGGGCGGGGGGGCTGCACAGTCAGTACTTC. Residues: CAWSVGAGGLHSQYF.

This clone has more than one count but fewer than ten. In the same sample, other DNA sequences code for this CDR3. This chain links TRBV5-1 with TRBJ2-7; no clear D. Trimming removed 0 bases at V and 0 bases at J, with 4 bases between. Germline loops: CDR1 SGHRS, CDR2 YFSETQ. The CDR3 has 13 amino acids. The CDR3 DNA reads TGCGCCAGCAGCTTGGGCAGCTCCTACGAGCAGTACTTC. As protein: CASSLGSSYEQYF. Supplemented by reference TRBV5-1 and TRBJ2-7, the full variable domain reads KAGVTQTPRYLIKTRGQQVTLSCSPISGHRSVSWYQQTPGQGLQFLFEYFSETQRNKGNFPGRFSGRQFSNSRSEMNVSTLELGDSALYLCASSLGSSYEQYFGPGTRLTVT.

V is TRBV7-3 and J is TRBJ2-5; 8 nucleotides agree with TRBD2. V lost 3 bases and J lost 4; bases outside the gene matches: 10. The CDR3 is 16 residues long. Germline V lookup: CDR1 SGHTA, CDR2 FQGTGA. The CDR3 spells CASSFSGTRTLETQYF. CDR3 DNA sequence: TGTGCCAGCAGCTTCTCCGGGACTAGGACGTTAGAGACCCAGTACTTC.

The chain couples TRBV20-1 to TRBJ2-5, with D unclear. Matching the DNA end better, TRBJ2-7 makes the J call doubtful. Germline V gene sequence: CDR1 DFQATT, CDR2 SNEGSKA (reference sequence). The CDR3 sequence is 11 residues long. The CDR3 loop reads CSARSTYEQYF. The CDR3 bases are TGCAGTGCTAGATCCACGTACGAGCAGTACTTC.

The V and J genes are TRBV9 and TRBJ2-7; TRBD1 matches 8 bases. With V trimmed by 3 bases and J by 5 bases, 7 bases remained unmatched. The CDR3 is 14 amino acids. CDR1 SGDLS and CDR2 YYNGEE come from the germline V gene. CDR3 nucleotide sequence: TGTGCCAGCAGCGGTCGACAGGGGAAGGACGAGCAGTACTTC. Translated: CASSGRQGKDEQYF.

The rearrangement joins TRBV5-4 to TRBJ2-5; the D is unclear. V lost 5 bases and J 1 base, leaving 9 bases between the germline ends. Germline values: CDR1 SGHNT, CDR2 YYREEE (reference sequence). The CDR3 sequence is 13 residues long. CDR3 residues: CASRTHSQETQYF. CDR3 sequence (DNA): TGTGCCAGCAGAACACATTCCCAAGAGACCCAGTACTTC.

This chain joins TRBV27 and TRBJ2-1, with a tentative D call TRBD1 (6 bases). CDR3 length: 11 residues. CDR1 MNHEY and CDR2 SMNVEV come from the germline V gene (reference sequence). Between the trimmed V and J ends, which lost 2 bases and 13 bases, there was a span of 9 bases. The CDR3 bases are TGTGCCAGCAGTTTACGGGACATTCAGTTCTTC. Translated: CASSLRDIQFF.

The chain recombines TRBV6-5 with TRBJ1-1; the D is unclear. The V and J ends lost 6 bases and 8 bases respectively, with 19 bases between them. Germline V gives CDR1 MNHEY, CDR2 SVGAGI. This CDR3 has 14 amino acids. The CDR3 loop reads CASSRGGIGVEAFF. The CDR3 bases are TGTGCCAGCAGCCGAGGCGGAATAGGAGTGGAAGCTTTCTTT.

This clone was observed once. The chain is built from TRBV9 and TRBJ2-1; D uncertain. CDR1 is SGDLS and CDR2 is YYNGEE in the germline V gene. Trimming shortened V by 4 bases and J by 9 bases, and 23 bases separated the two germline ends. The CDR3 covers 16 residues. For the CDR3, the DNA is TGTGCCAGCAGCCCGGCCGGGTCCCCTCTTTCGGTTGAGCAGTTCTTC. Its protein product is CASSPAGSPLSVEQFF. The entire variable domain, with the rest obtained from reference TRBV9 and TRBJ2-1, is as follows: DSGVTQTPKHLITATGQRVTLRCSPRSGDLSVYWYQQSLDQGLQFLIQYYNGEERAKGNILERFSAQQFPDLHSELNLSSLELGDSALYFCASSPAGSPLSVEQFFGPGTRLTVL.

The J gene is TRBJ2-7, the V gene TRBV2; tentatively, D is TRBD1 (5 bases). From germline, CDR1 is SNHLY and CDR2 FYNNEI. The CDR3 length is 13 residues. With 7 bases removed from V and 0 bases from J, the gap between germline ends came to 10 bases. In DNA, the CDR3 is TGTGCCAGCAAGAAAGGGGCCTCCTACGAGCAGTACTTC. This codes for CASKKGASYEQYF. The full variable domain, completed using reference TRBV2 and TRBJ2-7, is EPEVTQTPSHQVTQMGQEVILRCVPISNHLYFYWYRQILGQKVEFLVSFYNNEISEKSEIFDDQFSVERPDGSNFTLKIRSTKLEDSAMYFCASKKGASYEQYFGPGTRLTVT.

CDR3 amino acids: CASGYPGTGRHEQYF. CDR3 coding DNA: TGTGCTAGTGGTTACCCCGGGACAGGGAGACACGAGCAGTACTTC. V is TRBV12-5 and J is TRBJ2-7; 9 nucleotides match TRBD1. This CDR3 region has 15 residues. Unmatched junction bases numbered 9, after V lost 4 bases and J lost 5 bases. Germline V CDR1 and CDR2: LGHNT, FRNRAP.

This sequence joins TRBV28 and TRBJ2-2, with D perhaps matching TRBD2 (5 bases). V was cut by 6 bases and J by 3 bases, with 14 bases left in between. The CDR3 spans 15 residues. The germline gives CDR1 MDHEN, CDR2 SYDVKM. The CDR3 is CASSLGFSDTGELFF. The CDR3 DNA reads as TGTGCCAGCAGCCTGGGTTTTAGCGACACCGGGGAGCTGTTTTTT. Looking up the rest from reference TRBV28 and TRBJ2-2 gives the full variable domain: DVKVTQSSRYLVKRTGEKVFLECVQDMDHENMFWYRQDPGLGLRLIYFSYDVKMKEKGDIPEGYSVSREKKERFSLILESASTNQTSMYLCASSLGFSDTGELFFGEGSRLTVL.